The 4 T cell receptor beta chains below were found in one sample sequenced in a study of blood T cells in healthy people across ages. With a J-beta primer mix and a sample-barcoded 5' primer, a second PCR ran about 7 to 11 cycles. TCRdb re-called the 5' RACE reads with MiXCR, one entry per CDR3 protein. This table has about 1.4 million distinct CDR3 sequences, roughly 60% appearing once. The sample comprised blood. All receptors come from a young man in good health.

CDR3 bases: TGTGCCAGCAGCGTAAACAACAAAGGTCCCATCTCTGGGGCCAACGTCCTGACTTTC. This sequence encodes CASSVNNKGPISGANVLTF. V is TRBV7-8 and J is TRBJ2-6; D gene unclear. Looked up from germline, CDR1 is SGHVS and CDR2 is FQNEAQ. V lost 5 bases and J lost 0, with 20 bases in between. The CDR3 has 19 residues.

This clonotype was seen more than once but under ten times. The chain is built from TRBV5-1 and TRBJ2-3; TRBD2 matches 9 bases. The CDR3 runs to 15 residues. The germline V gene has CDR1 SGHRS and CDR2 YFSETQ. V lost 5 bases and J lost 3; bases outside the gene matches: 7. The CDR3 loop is CASSIGLARTDTQYF. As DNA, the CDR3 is TGCGCCAGCAGTATTGGACTAGCGAGGACAGATACGCAGTATTTT. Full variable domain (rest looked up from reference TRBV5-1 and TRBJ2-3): KAGVTQTPRYLIKTRGQQVTLSCSPISGHRSVSWYQQTPGQGLQFLFEYFSETQRNKGNFPGRFSGRQFSNSRSEMNVSTLELGDSALYLCASSIGLARTDTQYFGPGTRLTVL.

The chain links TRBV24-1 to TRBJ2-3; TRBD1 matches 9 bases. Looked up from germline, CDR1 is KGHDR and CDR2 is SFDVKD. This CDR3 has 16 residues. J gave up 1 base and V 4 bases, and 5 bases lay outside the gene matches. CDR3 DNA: TGTGCCACCAGTGACCCCTGGACAGGGGGCACAGATACGCAGTATTTT. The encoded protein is CATSDPWTGGTDTQYF.

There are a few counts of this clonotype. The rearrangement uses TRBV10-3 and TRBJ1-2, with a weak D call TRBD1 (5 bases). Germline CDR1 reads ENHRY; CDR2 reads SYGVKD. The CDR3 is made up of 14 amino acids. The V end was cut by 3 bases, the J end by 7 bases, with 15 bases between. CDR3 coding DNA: TGTGCCATCAGTGAAGGGGACGTCCGGGGTGGCTACACCTTC. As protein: CAISEGDVRGGYTF.